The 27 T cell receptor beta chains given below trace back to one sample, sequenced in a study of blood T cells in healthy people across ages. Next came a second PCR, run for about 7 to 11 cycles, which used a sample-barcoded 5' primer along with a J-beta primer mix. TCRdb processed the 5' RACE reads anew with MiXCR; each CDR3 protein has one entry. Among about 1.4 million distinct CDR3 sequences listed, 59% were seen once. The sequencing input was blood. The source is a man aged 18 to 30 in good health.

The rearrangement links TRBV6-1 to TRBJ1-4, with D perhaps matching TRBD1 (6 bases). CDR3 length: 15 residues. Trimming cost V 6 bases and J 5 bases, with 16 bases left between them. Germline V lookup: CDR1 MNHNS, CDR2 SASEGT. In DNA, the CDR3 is TGTGCCAGCAGCGGGACCGGACAGCGGAATGAAAAACTGTTTTTT. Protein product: CASSGTGQRNEKLFF.

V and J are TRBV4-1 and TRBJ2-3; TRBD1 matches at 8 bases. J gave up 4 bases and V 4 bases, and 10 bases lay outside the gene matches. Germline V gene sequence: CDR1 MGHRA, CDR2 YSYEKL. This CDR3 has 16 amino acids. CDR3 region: CASSPGATGEADTQYF. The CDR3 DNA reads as TGCGCCAGCAGCCCCGGGGCGACAGGGGAGGCAGATACGCAGTATTTT.

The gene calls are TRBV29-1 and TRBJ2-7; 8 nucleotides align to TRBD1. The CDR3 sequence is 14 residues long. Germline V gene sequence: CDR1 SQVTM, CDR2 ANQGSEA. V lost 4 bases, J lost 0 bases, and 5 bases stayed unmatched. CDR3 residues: CSVVGTGSSYEQYF. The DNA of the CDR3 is TGCAGCGTTGTGGGGACAGGTAGCTCCTACGAGCAGTACTTC.

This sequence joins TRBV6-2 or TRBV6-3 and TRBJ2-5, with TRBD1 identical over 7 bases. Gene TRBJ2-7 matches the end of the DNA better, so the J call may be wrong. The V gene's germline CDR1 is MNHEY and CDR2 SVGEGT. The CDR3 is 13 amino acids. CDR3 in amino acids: CASSYGQVGEQYF. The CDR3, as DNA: TGTGCCAGCAGCTATGGACAGGTTGGCGAGCAGTACTTC.

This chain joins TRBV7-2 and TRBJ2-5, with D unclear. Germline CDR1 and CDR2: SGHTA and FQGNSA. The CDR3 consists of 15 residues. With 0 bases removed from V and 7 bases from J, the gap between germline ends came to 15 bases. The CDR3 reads CASSLAAGPETTQYF. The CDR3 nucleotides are TGTGCCAGCAGCTTAGCTGCAGGCCCCGAGACGACCCAGTACTTC.

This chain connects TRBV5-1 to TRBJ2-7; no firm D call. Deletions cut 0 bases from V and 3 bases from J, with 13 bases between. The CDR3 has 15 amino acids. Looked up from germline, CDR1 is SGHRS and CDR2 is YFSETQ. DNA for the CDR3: TGCGCCAGCAGCTTGGTGGAAGATTCACGCTACGAGCAGTACTTC. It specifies CASSLVEDSRYEQYF.

The CDR3 DNA reads TGTGCCAGCAGCCAAGCCAAGGGAGAGCAGTACTTC. Protein product: CASSQAKGEQYF. This chain connects TRBV3-1 to TRBJ2-5; TRBD2 might be the D (5 bases). Germline CDR1 LGHDT, CDR2 YNNKEL (reference sequence). This CDR3 region has 12 residues. V lost 1 base, J lost 11 bases, and 11 bases lay in between.

In DNA, the CDR3 is TGCAGCGTCGCTTGGACAAAAGAGACCCAGTACTTC. Translating it yields CSVAWTKETQYF. J is TRBJ2-7 and V is TRBV29-1, with D perhaps TRBD1 (5 bases). The end of the DNA aligns better with TRBJ2-5, so the J call may be wrong. This CDR3 comprises 12 residues. Germline CDR1 and CDR2: SQVTM and ANQGSEA.

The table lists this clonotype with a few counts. CDR3 sequence: CASSQDPGTSYEQYF. The CDR3, as DNA: TGCGCCAGCAGCCAAGATCCTGGAACCTCCTACGAGCAGTACTTC. The chain uses TRBV4-1 and TRBJ2-7; no clear D. V shed 0 bases and J shed 0 bases, with 9 bases lying between them. The CDR3 is 15 amino acids. Germline V CDR1 and CDR2: MGHRA, YSYEKL.

DNA for the CDR3: TGCGCCAGCAAAAGGCCCGACGTTGGGGATACGCAGTATTTT. Residues: CASKRPDVGDTQYF. The chain carries TRBV5-1 and TRBJ2-3; unclear D gene. The CDR3 has 14 amino acids. The germline V gene encodes CDR1 SGHRS and CDR2 YFSETQ. Trimming left V 6 bases short and J 6 bases short, with 17 bases between.

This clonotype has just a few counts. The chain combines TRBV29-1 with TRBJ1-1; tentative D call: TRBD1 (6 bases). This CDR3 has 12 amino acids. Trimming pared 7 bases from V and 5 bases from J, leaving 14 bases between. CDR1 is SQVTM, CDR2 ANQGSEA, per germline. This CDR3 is CSADRTGTEAFF. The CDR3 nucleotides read TGCAGCGCTGACAGGACGGGGACTGAAGCTTTCTTT. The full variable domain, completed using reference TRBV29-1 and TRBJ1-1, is SAVISQKPSRDICQRGTSLTIQCQVDSQVTMMFWYRQQPGQSLTLIATANQGSEATYESGFVIDKFPISRPNLTFSTLTVSNMSPEDSSIYLCSADRTGTEAFFGQGTRLTVV.

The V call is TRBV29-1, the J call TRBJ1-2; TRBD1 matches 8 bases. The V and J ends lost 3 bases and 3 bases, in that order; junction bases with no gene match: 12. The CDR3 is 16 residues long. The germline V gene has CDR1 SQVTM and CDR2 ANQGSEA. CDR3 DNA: TGCAGCGTTGATGGAACAGGGGGAGTTTCGGACTATGGCTACACCTTC. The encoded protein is CSVDGTGGVSDYGYTF.

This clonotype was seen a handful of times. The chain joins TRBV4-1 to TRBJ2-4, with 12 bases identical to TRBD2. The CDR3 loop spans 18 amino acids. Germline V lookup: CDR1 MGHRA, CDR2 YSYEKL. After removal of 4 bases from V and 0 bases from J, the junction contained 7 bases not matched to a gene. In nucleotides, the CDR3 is TGCGCCAGCAGCCCGACTAGCGGGGGATCACTAGCCAAAAACATTCAGTACTTC. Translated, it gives CASSPTSGGSLAKNIQYF.

CDR3 bases: TGTGCCAGCAGCGCGAGACCCGGACACTTCATCTACGAGCAGTACTTC. Protein sequence: CASSARPGHFIYEQYF. The rearrangement joins TRBV14 to TRBJ2-4, with D possibly matching TRBD1 (5 bases). The J call could be wrong; TRBJ2-7 is a better fit for the DNA end. Germline lookup yields CDR1 SGHDN and CDR2 FVKESK. The CDR3 contains 16 residues.

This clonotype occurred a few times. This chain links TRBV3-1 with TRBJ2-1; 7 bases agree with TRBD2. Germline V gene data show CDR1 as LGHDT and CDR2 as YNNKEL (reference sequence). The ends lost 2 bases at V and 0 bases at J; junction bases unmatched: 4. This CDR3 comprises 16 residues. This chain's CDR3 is CASSQQLAGSYNEQFF. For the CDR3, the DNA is TGTGCCAGCAGCCAACAATTAGCGGGCTCCTACAATGAGCAGTTCTTC.

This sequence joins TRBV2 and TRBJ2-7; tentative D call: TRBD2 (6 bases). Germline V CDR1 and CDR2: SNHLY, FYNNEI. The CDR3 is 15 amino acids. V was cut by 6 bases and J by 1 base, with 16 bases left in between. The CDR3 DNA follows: TGTGCCAGCAGGACCGGGACTCCAACTTCCTACGAGCAGTACTTC. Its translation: CASRTGTPTSYEQYF.

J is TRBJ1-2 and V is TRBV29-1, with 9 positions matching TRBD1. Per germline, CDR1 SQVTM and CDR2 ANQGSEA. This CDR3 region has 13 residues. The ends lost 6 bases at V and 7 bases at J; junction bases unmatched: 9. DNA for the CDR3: TGCAGCGTGGTATCCGGGACAGGGACTGGCTACACCTTC. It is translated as CSVVSGTGTGYTF.

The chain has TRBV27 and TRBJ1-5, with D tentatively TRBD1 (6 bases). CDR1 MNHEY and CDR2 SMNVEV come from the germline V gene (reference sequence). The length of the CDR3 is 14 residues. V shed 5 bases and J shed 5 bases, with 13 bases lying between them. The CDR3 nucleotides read TGTGCCAGCAGTCCACAGGGCGATCATCAGCCCCAGCATTTT. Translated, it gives CASSPQGDHQPQHF.

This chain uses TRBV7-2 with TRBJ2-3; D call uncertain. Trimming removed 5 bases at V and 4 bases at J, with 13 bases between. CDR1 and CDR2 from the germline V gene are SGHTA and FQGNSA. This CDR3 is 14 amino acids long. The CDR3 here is CASSPWVLADTQYF. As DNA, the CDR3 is TGTGCCAGCAGCCCCTGGGTTTTAGCAGATACGCAGTATTTT.

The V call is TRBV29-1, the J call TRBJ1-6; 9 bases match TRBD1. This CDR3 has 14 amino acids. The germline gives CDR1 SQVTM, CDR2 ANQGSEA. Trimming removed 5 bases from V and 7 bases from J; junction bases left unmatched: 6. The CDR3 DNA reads TGCAGCGTTAAAGTAGGACAGGGGAATTCACCCCTCCACTTT. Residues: CSVKVGQGNSPLHF.

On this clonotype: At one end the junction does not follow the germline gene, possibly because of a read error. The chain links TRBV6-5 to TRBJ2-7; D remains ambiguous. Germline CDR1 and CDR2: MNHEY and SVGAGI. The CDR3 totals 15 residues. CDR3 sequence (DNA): TGTGCCAGCAGTTACGGGCGGCCGAGCTCCTATGAGCAGTACTTC. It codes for CASSYGRPSSYEQYF.

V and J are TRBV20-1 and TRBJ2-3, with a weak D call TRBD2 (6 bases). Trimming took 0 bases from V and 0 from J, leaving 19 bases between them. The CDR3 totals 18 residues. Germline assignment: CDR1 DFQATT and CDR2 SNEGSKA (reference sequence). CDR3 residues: CSARDSGRGGASTDTQYF. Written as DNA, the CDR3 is TGCAGTGCTAGAGATTCCGGGAGAGGAGGGGCTAGCACAGATACGCAGTATTTT.

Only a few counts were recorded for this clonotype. The CDR3 DNA follows: TGCAGCGTAACTCAACCGGACAGGGAGGGTAATGGCTACACCTTC. This gives the protein CSVTQPDREGNGYTF. The V and J genes are TRBV29-1 and TRBJ1-2; 8 bases are shared with TRBD1. J gave up 6 bases and V 6 bases, and 15 bases lay outside the gene matches. Germline CDR1 reads SQVTM; CDR2 reads ANQGSEA. The CDR3 covers 15 residues.

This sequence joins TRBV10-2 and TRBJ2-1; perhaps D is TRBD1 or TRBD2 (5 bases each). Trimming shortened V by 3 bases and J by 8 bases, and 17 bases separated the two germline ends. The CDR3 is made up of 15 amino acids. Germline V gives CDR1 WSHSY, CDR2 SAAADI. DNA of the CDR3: TGCGCCAGCAGTGAATTGGGGGACCGCGGCTATGAGCAGTTCTTC. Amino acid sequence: CASSELGDRGYEQFF.

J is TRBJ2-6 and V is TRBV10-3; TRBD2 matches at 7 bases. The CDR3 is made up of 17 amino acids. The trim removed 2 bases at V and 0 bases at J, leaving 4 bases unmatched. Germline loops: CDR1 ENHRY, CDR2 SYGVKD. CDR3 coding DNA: TGTGCCATCAGTGAGCGGGAGGAAAACTCTGGGGCCAACGTCCTGACTTTC. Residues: CAISEREENSGANVLTF.

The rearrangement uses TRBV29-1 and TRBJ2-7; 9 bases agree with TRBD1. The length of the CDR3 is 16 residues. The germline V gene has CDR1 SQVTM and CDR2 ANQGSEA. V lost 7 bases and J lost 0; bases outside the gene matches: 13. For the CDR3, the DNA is TGCAGCGCCAAACGTTACTCGGGACAGGGCTCCTACGAGCAGTACTTC. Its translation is CSAKRYSGQGSYEQYF.

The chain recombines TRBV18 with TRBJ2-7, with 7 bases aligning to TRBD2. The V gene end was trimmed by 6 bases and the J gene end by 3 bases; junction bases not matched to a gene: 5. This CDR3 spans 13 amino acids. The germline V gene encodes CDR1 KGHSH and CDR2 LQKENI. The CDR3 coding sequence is TGTGCCAGCTCCCGGGGGGAGCGCTACGAGCAGTACTTC. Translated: CASSRGERYEQYF.